Below are 17 T cell receptor beta chains sequenced from a single sample in a study of blood T cell repertoires in COVID-19. Method: immunoSEQ multiplex PCR; TCRdb's copy keeps in-frame clones and lacks some. The sample yields roughly 230,000 clones, around 80% seen once. Sequencing input: peripheral blood. The receptors derive from a man aged 35-49 years with active or convalescent COVID-19.

The CDR3 region has the DNA TGTGCCAGCAGCTTGGTCGATGGCTACACCTTC. Amino acid sequence: CASSLVDGYTF. The V gene is TRBV5-6, the J gene TRBJ1-2, with unresolved D. CDR1 and CDR2 (germline): SGHDT, YYEEEE. V was pared by 0 bases and J by 6 bases, with 3 bases between. The CDR3 runs to 11 residues.

J is TRBJ1-1 and V is TRBV24-1; TRBD1 agrees at 8 bases. The J segment lost 1 base and the V segment lost 4 bases, leaving 4 bases of the junction unmatched. Germline CDR1 KGHDR, CDR2 SFDVKD. There are 15 residues in the CDR3. The CDR3 sequence: CATSESGGENTEAFF. As DNA, the CDR3 is TGTGCCACCAGTGAGTCAGGGGGCGAGAACACTGAAGCTTTCTTT.

The V gene is TRBV4-2, the J gene TRBJ2-5; 9 bases match TRBD2. Trimming cost V 0 bases and J 5 bases; bases outside gene matches: 10. CDR1 is LGHNA and CDR2 is YNFKEQ in the germline V gene. CDR3 length: 17 residues. The CDR3 reads CASSQDPVIAGVETQYF. The DNA of the CDR3 is TGTGCCAGCAGCCAAGATCCGGTAATAGCGGGGGTGGAGACCCAGTACTTC.

The chain is built from TRBV5-4 and TRBJ2-1, with 7 bases fitting TRBD2. The CDR3 totals 13 residues. With 0 bases clipped from V and 15 bases from J, the junction kept 9 bases outside the gene matches. The germline V gene has CDR1 SGHNT and CDR2 YYREEE (reference sequence). For the CDR3, the DNA is TGTGCCAGCAGCTTGGCCGAGCGCGGGAGTTTGTTCTTC. This codes for CASSLAERGSLFF.

This chain links TRBV14 with TRBJ2-6; D is possibly TRBD2 (6 bases). CDR1 is SGHDN, CDR2 FVKESK, per germline. Trimming left V 4 bases short and J 0 bases short, with 22 bases between. CDR3 length equals 20 residues. The CDR3 DNA follows: TGTGCCAGCAGCCCCAGGGAGAGGACTATTCTTTACTCTGGGGCCAACGTCCTGACTTTC. It encodes CASSPRERTILYSGANVLTF.

This chain connects TRBV30 to TRBJ1-4, with 9 positions matching TRBD1. The CDR3 length is 17 residues. Germline CDR1 is GTSNPN and CDR2 is SVGIG (reference sequence). Trimming removed 2 bases from V and 3 bases from J; junction bases left unmatched: 10. CDR3 sequence reads: CAWSPLGQGGPNEKLFF. The CDR3 nucleotides read TGTGCCTGGAGTCCTCTGGGACAGGGAGGACCTAATGAAAAACTGTTTTTT.

This chain connects TRBV6-5 to TRBJ1-1; 7 bases line up with TRBD1. The V gene end was trimmed by 8 bases and the J gene end by 7 bases; junction bases not matched to a gene: 7. The CDR3 is 12 amino acids. Germline CDR1 MNHEY, CDR2 SVGAGI. This chain's CDR3 is CASGWQGVEAFF. The CDR3 DNA is TGTGCCAGCGGGTGGCAGGGGGTTGAAGCTTTCTTT.

J is TRBJ1-1 and V is TRBV5-6; 7 nucleotides agree with TRBD1. The CDR3 is 16 residues long. V lost 4 bases to trimming and J lost 2 bases; unmatched junction nucleotides: 11. CDR1 and CDR2 from the germline V gene are SGHDT and YYEEEE. Here the CDR3 reads CASSVLKGQTNTEAFF. CDR3 sequence (DNA): TGTGCCAGCAGCGTACTTAAGGGACAGACTAACACTGAAGCTTTCTTT.

This clone appeared a few times. J is TRBJ2-7 and V is TRBV6-6; 8 bases agree with TRBD2. This CDR3 is built from 14 residues. V lost 6 bases and J lost 2; bases outside the gene matches: 6. In germline, CDR1 is MNHNY, CDR2 SVGAGI (reference sequence). In DNA form, the CDR3 reads TGTGCCAGCAGCCTAGGTAGCGGGGCCTACGAGCAGTACTTC. Its translation is CASSLGSGAYEQYF.

This clone was counted only a few times. The V and J genes are TRBV9 and TRBJ2-3, with TRBD1 matching over 7 bases. In germline, CDR1 is SGDLS, CDR2 YYNGEE. This CDR3 is 15 amino acids long. Trimming cost V 6 bases and J 1 base; bases outside gene matches: 8. The CDR3, as DNA: TGTGCCAGCACCCAGGGGGTAGGGGGCACAGATACGCAGTATTTT. Its protein product is CASTQGVGGTDTQYF.

V usage is TRBV5-1 and J usage is TRBJ2-7; TRBD1 agrees at 11 bases. The CDR3 contains 14 residues. Germline assignment: CDR1 SGHRS and CDR2 YFSETQ. J gave up 2 bases and V 3 bases, and 1 base lay outside the gene matches. CDR3 sequence: CASSWDRGAYEQYF. CDR3 coding DNA: TGCGCCAGCAGCTGGGACAGGGGGGCCTACGAGCAGTACTTC.

This sequence joins TRBV21-1 and TRBJ2-7; TRBD2, the D gene given by the table, was not confirmed from the DNA. TRBV21-1 is annotated as a pseudogene. This CDR3 spans 15 amino acids. Here the CDR3 DNA reads TGTGCCAGCAGCCCACGGACTAGCGGGAACTACGAGCAGTACTTC. This sequence encodes CASSPRTSGNYEQYF.

The genes are TRBV14 and TRBJ1-6; D might be TRBD1 (6 bases). V was trimmed by 2 bases and J by 7 bases, leaving 12 bases between them. Per the germline V gene, CDR1 is SGHDN and CDR2 is FVKESK. The CDR3 consists of 15 residues. This CDR3 reads CASSQREGVNSPLHF. CDR3 DNA sequence: TGTGCCAGCAGCCAAAGGGAGGGGGTGAATTCACCCCTCCACTTT.

The CDR3 sequence: CASAAGNSGNTIYF. The DNA for the CDR3 is TGTGCCAGCGCGGCCGGGAACTCTGGAAACACCATATATTTT. The V call is TRBV7-2, the J call TRBJ1-3; D is unresolved. Germline values: CDR1 SGHTA, CDR2 FQGNSA. Trimming took off 8 bases at V and 0 bases at J, with 11 bases between the two ends. The CDR3 runs 14 residues.

This sequence joins TRBV13 and TRBJ1-1, with D possibly being TRBD1 (5 bases). V was clipped by 5 bases and J by 2 bases, with 18 bases between them. CDR1 and CDR2 (germline): PRHDT, FYEKMQ (reference sequence). The CDR3 totals 16 residues. DNA for the CDR3: TGTGCCAGCAGCCGTGACAGCCCGGGAGGCAACACTGAAGCTTTCTTT. This codes for CASSRDSPGGNTEAFF.

On this clone itself: Other nucleotide sequences from this sample produce the same CDR3. The CDR3, as DNA: TGTGCCATCAGTGAGGGACAGGGGAGCGAAAAACTGTTTTTT. Its translation: CAISEGQGSEKLFF. The gene calls are TRBV10-3 and TRBJ1-4, with 9 bases fitting TRBD1. Per germline, CDR1 ENHRY and CDR2 SYGVKD. The junction had 3 bases not matched to a gene; V was cut back by 2 bases and J by 8 bases. CDR3 length equals 14 residues.

This clone was detected only a few times. The chain links TRBV30 to TRBJ2-1, with D perhaps matching TRBD2 (6 bases). The V end lost 8 bases, the J end lost 0 bases, and 17 bases lay between the germline ends. From germline, CDR1 is GTSNPN and CDR2 SVGIG (reference sequence). CDR3 size: 15 residues. The CDR3 region has the DNA TGTGCCCGGGATCCTGCGGGGAGCTCCTACAATGAGCAGTTCTTC. Translation: CARDPAGSSYNEQFF.